These 7 T cell receptor beta chains came from one sample sequenced in a study of T-cell memory formation after mild COVID-19. TCRdb called the 5' RACE reads again in MiXCR, with one record for every CDR3 protein. The table has about 88,000 distinct CDR3 sequences, around a quarter seen once. Sequenced input: PBMCs or a T cell subset sorted from them (not recorded which). All receptors derive from a young man who had mild COVID-19 (a few samples of this study predate the infection). Cell type and time point are not known.

This clonotype was observed a few times. V and J are TRBV6-2 or TRBV6-3 and TRBJ2-7; the D is unclear. This CDR3 has 14 residues. The V gene's germline CDR1 is MNHEY and CDR2 SVGEGT. Trimming left V 5 bases short and J 3 bases short, with 14 bases between. CDR3: CASSPRYLLYEQYV. DNA for the CDR3: TGTGCCAGCAGTCCGCGGTATCTCCTCTACGAGCAGTACGTC.

This chain connects TRBV14 to TRBJ2-7; D remains ambiguous. Germline V CDR1 and CDR2: SGHDN, FVKESK. The germline V and J ends were trimmed by 8 bases and 4 bases, with 6 bases remaining between them. The CDR3 spans 10 residues. The CDR3 spells CASGDYEQYF. The CDR3 DNA is TGTGCCAGCGGTGATTACGAGCAGTACTTC.

The chain carries TRBV9 and TRBJ2-3; 8 nucleotides align to TRBD1. The ends lost 2 bases at V and 2 bases at J; junction bases unmatched: 10. The length of the CDR3 is 17 residues. Germline CDR1 reads SGDLS; CDR2 reads YYNGEE. CDR3 residues: CASSVDSGTGSTDTQYF. CDR3 DNA sequence: TGTGCCAGCAGCGTGGATTCCGGGACAGGATCCACAGATACGCAGTATTTT.

The CDR3 coding sequence is TGTGCCAGCAGTTTATACGACAGGATTTCGGATGGCTACACCTTC. Protein: CASSLYDRISDGYTF. This chain uses TRBV12-3 or TRBV12-4 with TRBJ1-2; the D gene is possibly TRBD1 (6 bases). This CDR3 has 15 residues. Trimming shortened V by 2 bases and J by 6 bases, and 16 bases separated the two germline ends.

V usage is TRBV4-1 and J usage is TRBJ2-1; TRBD1 matches at 9 bases. The CDR3 sequence is 17 residues long. Germline V gene sequence: CDR1 MGHRA, CDR2 YSYEKL. Trimming at V came to 0 bases and at J to 1 base, leaving 4 bases not matched to a gene. As DNA, the CDR3 is TGCGCCAGCAGCCAAGAGACAGGGGGAAGTTCCTACAATGAGCAGTTCTTC. Amino acid sequence: CASSQETGGSSYNEQFF.

In this sample, this clonotype turned up a few times. The chain recombines TRBV4-3 with TRBJ1-2; 10 bases fit TRBD1. Losses at the gene ends were 8 bases for V and 11 bases for J; bases not matched to a gene: 5. The germline CDR1 and CDR2 sequences are LGHNA and YSLEER. The CDR3 extends over 11 amino acids. The CDR3, as DNA: TGCGCCAGCCGGGACAGGGGCATTTACACCTTC. Protein product: CASRDRGIYTF.

The chain employs TRBV7-9 and TRBJ1-2; D perhaps matches TRBD1 (5 bases). This CDR3 has 15 residues. Germline-derived CDR1 and CDR2 are SEHNR and FQNEAQ (reference sequence). The V and J ends lost 4 bases and 4 bases respectively, with 16 bases between them. For the CDR3, the DNA is TGTGCCAGCAGCTCGGGACTGCCATCAGTCTATGGCTACACCTTC. It specifies CASSSGLPSVYGYTF.